These T cell receptor beta chains were read from a single sample in a study of T cells in Graves' hyperthyroidism and ophthalmopathy. Each CDR3 protein gets one entry after TCRdb re-called the multiplex PCR reads with MiXCR. The sample holds roughly 360,000 distinct CDR3 sequences; approximately 12% are singletons and the top ten take more than 20%. The material sequenced was blood. The receptors were sampled from a man in his thirties or forties with Graves' hyperthyroidism that later progressed to Graves' ophthalmopathy. Both conserved end residues are part of each CDR3. Each record gives: CDR3 length, clone size, V gene, J gene, D gene, CDR3 DNA, CDR3 protein. A D gene is named only where the DNA matches it firmly. Part of the rows lack a size; the others show once, few, many or a class for expanded clones.

cdr3_length: 14; clone_size: many; v_call: TRBV5-5; j_call: TRBJ1-2; d_call: TRBD1; cdr3_nt: TGTGCCAGCAGCTCGACAGGGCTTGACTATGGCTACACCTTC; cdr3_aa: CASSSTGLDYGYTF
cdr3_length: 15; clone_size: -; v_call: TRBV4-1; j_call: TRBJ1-1; d_call: -; cdr3_nt: TGCGCCAGCAGCCCACGGCTCCGCCAAGGGACTGAAGCTTTCTTT; cdr3_aa: CASSPRLRQGTEAFF
cdr3_length: 16; clone_size: -; v_call: TRBV4-1; j_call: TRBJ1-6; d_call: -; cdr3_nt: TGCGCCAGCAGCCCACAGCCACCGATCTATAATTCACCCCTCCACTTT; cdr3_aa: CASSPQPPIYNSPLHF
cdr3_length: 13; clone_size: many; v_call: TRBV12-3/TRBV12-4; j_call: TRBJ2-1; d_call: -; cdr3_nt: TGTGCCAGCAGTTTCGGACAATTTGATGAGCAGTTCTTC; cdr3_aa: CASSFGQFDEQFF
cdr3_length: 17; clone_size: -; v_call: TRBV14; j_call: TRBJ2-1; d_call: TRBD1; cdr3_nt: TGTGCCAGCAGCCACCTTAGGACAGGAATGATCTACAATGAGCAGTTCTTC; cdr3_aa: CASSHLRTGMIYNEQFF
cdr3_length: 15; clone_size: few; v_call: TRBV11-2; j_call: TRBJ2-3; d_call: -; cdr3_nt: TGTGCCAGCAGCTTAGATCTCCTAGTGACAGATACGCAGTATTTT; cdr3_aa: CASSLDLLVTDTQYF
cdr3_length: 15; clone_size: few; v_call: TRBV18; j_call: TRBJ1-6; d_call: TRBD1; cdr3_nt: TGTGCCAGCTCTCCCGGGACAGTGGATAATTCACCCCTCCACTTT; cdr3_aa: CASSPGTVDNSPLHF
cdr3_length: 15; clone_size: few; v_call: TRBV24-1; j_call: TRBJ2-2; d_call: -; cdr3_nt: TGTGCCACCAGTGACTCAAACAGGGATACCGGGGAGCTGTTTTTT; cdr3_aa: CATSDSNRDTGELFF
cdr3_length: 14; clone_size: -; v_call: TRBV7-2; j_call: TRBJ2-5; d_call: TRBD1; cdr3_nt: TGTGCCAGCAGCTCCGGGACAGGCTCGGAGACCCAGTACTTC; cdr3_aa: CASSSGTGSETQYF
cdr3_length: 9; clone_size: -; v_call: TRBV10-1; j_call: TRBJ2-5; d_call: -; cdr3_nt: TGCGCCAGCAGTCAGACCCAGTACTTC; cdr3_aa: CASSQTQYF
cdr3_length: 14; clone_size: -; v_call: TRBV4-1; j_call: TRBJ2-7; d_call: -; cdr3_nt: TGCGCCAGCAGCCAAGAACAGGGATCCTACGAGCAGTACTTC; cdr3_aa: CASSQEQGSYEQYF
cdr3_length: 16; clone_size: many; v_call: TRBV3-1; j_call: TRBJ2-7; d_call: TRBD1; cdr3_nt: TGTGCCAGCAGCTCATCGACAGGGGCAGAAGACTACGAGCAGTACTTC; cdr3_aa: CASSSSTGAEDYEQYF
cdr3_length: 16; clone_size: many; v_call: TRBV6-1; j_call: TRBJ1-2; d_call: -; cdr3_nt: TGTGCCAGCAGCCCCGCCCCCGCCGGGACGGAGGATGGCTACACCTTC; cdr3_aa: CASSPAPAGTEDGYTF
cdr3_length: 13; clone_size: -; v_call: TRBV3-1; j_call: TRBJ1-5; d_call: -; cdr3_nt: TGTGCCAGCAGCCAAGATCCGAGCCAGCCCCAGCATTTT; cdr3_aa: CASSQDPSQPQHF
cdr3_length: 10; clone_size: few; v_call: TRBV6-1; j_call: TRBJ1-2; d_call: -; cdr3_nt: TGTGCCAGCAGTAATCTGGGCTACACCTTC; cdr3_aa: CASSNLGYTF
cdr3_length: 13; clone_size: many; v_call: TRBV30; j_call: TRBJ1-4; d_call: -; cdr3_nt: TGTGCCGGTTACAGGGCTTTGGGTGAAAAACTGTTTTTT; cdr3_aa: CAGYRALGEKLFF
cdr3_length: 12; clone_size: few; v_call: TRBV15; j_call: TRBJ1-5; d_call: -; cdr3_nt: TGTGCCACCAGCAGAGCCCCGCAGCCCCAGCATTTT; cdr3_aa: CATSRAPQPQHF
cdr3_length: 15; clone_size: -; v_call: TRBV18; j_call: TRBJ2-1; d_call: -; cdr3_nt: TGTGCCAGCTCACCAGGGGGGCTATCCTACAATGAGCAGTTCTTC; cdr3_aa: CASSPGGLSYNEQFF
cdr3_length: 12; clone_size: -; v_call: TRBV3-1; j_call: TRBJ1-2; d_call: -; cdr3_nt: TGTGCCAGCAGCCAAGATGAATATGGCTACACCTTC; cdr3_aa: CASSQDEYGYTF
cdr3_length: 17; clone_size: -; v_call: TRBV6-4; j_call: TRBJ2-3; d_call: TRBD2; cdr3_nt: TGTGCCAGCAGTGGGATAACGGGACTAAATAGCACAGATACGCAGTATTTT; cdr3_aa: CASSGITGLNSTDTQYF